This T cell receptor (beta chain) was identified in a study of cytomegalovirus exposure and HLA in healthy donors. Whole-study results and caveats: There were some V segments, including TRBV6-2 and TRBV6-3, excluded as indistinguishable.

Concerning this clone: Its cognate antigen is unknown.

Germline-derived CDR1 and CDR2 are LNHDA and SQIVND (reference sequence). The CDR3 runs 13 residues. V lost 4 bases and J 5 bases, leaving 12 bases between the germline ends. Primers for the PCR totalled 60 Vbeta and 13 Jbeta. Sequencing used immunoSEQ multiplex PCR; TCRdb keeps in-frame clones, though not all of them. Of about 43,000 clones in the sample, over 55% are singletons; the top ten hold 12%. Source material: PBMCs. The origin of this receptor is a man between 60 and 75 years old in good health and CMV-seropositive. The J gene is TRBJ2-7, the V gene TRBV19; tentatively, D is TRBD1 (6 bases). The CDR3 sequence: CASSRTGTDEQYF. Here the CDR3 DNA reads TGTGCCAGTAGTAGAACAGGGACGGACGAGCAGTACTTC.